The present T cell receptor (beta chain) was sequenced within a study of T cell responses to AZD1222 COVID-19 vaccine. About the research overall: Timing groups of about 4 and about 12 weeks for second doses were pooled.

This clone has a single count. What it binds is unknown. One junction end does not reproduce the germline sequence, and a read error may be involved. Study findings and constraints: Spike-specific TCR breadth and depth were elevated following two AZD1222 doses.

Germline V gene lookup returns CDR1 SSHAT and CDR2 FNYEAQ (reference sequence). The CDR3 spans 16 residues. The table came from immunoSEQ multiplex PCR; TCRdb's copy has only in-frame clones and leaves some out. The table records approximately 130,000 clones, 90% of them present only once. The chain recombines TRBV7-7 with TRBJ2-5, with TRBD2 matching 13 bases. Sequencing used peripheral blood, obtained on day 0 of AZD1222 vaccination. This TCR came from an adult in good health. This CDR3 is CASSTLAGGRLETQYF. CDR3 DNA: TGTGCTAGCAGCACACTAGCGGGAGGGCGTCTCGAGACCCAGTACTTC.